The clone carrying this T cell receptor (beta chain) showed up just once. Profiling relied on immunoSEQ multiplex PCR, and the TCRdb table lists in-frame clones only, not all of them. The sample yields more than 15,000 clones, roughly 80% seen once. Trimming pared 3 bases from V and 2 bases from J, leaving 20 bases between. The CDR3 has 17 residues. Germline assignment: CDR1 KGHSH and CDR2 LQKENI. These data belong to a study of T cell repertoires in ileal Crohn's disease. This chain connects TRBV18 to TRBJ2-7; D might be TRBD2 (5 bases). Source material: ileal tissue. This receptor was taken from an adult with Crohn's disease. The CDR3 sequence is CASSPTRLGRATYEQYF. CDR3 sequence (DNA): TGTGCCAGCTCACCCACCCGGTTGGGGAGAGCTACCTACGAGCAGTACTTC.